This record concerns one T cell receptor beta chain sequence. Source study methods: Nucleated cell number was recorded as an estimate derived from reference gene primer amplification. Generated by immunoSEQ multiplex PCR, the TCRdb table keeps only in-frame clones and is missing some. D and trimming come from the DNA, and the V and J calls and clone size come from that table. Of under 300,000 clones listed, approximately 90% are singletons. V was trimmed by 3 bases and J by 12 bases, leaving 29 bases between them. Germline V CDR1 and CDR2: SGHNT, YYREEE (reference sequence). This CDR3 has 17 residues. This sample stems from a study of blood T cell repertoires in COVID-19. Study details: Sample material is recorded as cDNA or gDNA derived from T cells, B-cell-depleted T cells, or PBMCs.

The chain uses TRBV5-4 and TRBJ2-3; D might be TRBD1 (6 bases). The sample comprised PBMCs or T cells enriched from blood (not recorded which). The sequence came from a woman aged 18-35 years who had recovered from COVID-19. The CDR3 protein is CASSYRLGGRSPPPQYF. DNA for the CDR3: TGTGCCAGCAGCTACCGCCTAGGGGGACGCTCCCCTCCCCCTCAGTATTTT.